This is a list of T cell receptor beta chains from one sample in a study of beta chain features in type 1 diabetes. Generated by immunoSEQ multiplex PCR, the TCRdb table keeps only in-frame clones and is missing some. The data hold 65,000 to 100,000 clones, with around 32% observed a single time. The sequencing sample was made of stem cell memory CD4+ T cells from blood. The origin of the receptors is a woman under 30 in good health. The CDR3 runs from the conserved cysteine through the conserved F or W.

CDR3: CASSLGRGTGELFF
J: TRBJ2-2
V: TRBV7-2

CDR3: CASSQTSLDEQFF
J: TRBJ2-1
V: TRBV11-2

CDR3: CAWSGGQVIDGYTF
J: TRBJ1-2
V: TRBV30

CDR3: CASRRDGNRETQYF
J: TRBJ2-5
V: TRBV5-1

CDR3: CASSNAGGAYNSPLHF
J: TRBJ1-6
V: TRBV11-2

CDR3: CASSHRDRGGTEAFF
J: TRBJ1-1
V: TRBV23-1

CDR3: CASSRTSGAYEQYF
J: TRBJ2-7
V: TRBV2

CDR3: CASGLVGEGANVLTF
J: TRBJ2-6
V: TRBV12-5

CDR3: CASSQGRTSGRWLGETQYF
J: TRBJ2-5
V: TRBV5-4

CDR3: CASSEPRGNEKLFF
J: TRBJ1-4
V: TRBV25-1